These 11 T cell receptor beta chains were sequenced from one sample in a study of blood T cell repertoires in COVID-19. This table comes from immunoSEQ multiplex PCR, and its TCRdb copy is limited to in-frame clones, with some not included. Of 150,000 to 200,000 clones in the sample, 88% were seen once. Material: peripheral blood. These receptors originate from a man between 65 and 85 years old with active or convalescent COVID-19.

The rearrangement joins TRBV6-5 to TRBJ1-1; D not certain. Trimming stripped 4 bases from V and 7 bases from J, with 10 bases between. Germline lookup yields CDR1 MNHEY and CDR2 SVGAGI. The CDR3 is 12 residues long. CDR3 DNA: TGTGCCAGCAGTTCTTGGCAGAATGAAGCTTTCTTT. It codes for CASSSWQNEAFF.

The rearrangement uses TRBV3-1 (or the pseudogene TRBV3-2) and TRBJ2-2; 10 bases agree with TRBD2. The CDR3 totals 18 residues. Unmatched junction bases numbered 12, after V lost 3 bases and J lost 5 bases. Germline-derived CDR1 and CDR2 are LGHDT and YNNKEL (reference sequence). The CDR3 reads CASSQRPPSGGWTGELFF. CDR3 coding DNA: TGTGCCAGCAGCCAGAGGCCGCCTAGCGGGGGTTGGACCGGGGAGCTGTTTTTT.

V is TRBV7-2 and J is TRBJ2-5; D might be TRBD2 (6 bases). This CDR3 contains 14 residues. Germline CDR1 SGHTA, CDR2 FQGNSA. Trimming shortened V by 2 bases and J by 4 bases, and 11 bases separated the two germline ends. As DNA, the CDR3 is TGTGCCAGCAGCTTAAGCTCAGCGGGAGAGACCCAGTACTTC. As protein: CASSLSSAGETQYF.

The chain has TRBV19 and TRBJ2-7; 9 bases are shared with TRBD2. This CDR3 comprises 14 residues. Looked up from germline, CDR1 is LNHDA and CDR2 is SQIVND (reference sequence). Trimming removed 8 bases from V and 2 bases from J; junction bases left unmatched: 7. The DNA for the CDR3 is TGTGCCAGTGGATCTAGCGGGGTCCCCTACGAGCAGTACTTC. As protein: CASGSSGVPYEQYF. The whole variable domain, filled in from reference TRBV19 and TRBJ2-7, reads DGGITQSPKYLFRKEGQNVTLSCEQNLNHDAMYWYRQDPGQGLRLIYYSQIVNDFQKGDIAEGYSVSREKKESFPLTVTSAQKNPTAFYLCASGSSGVPYEQYFGPGTRLTVT.

The chain uses TRBV5-1 and TRBJ2-5, with 10 bases that match TRBD1. CDR1 and CDR2 from the germline V gene are SGHRS and YFSETQ. This CDR3 is 15 amino acids long. J gave up 1 base and V 7 bases, and 7 bases lay outside the gene matches. The CDR3 loop is CASGGTGASQETQYF. In DNA, the CDR3 is TGCGCCAGCGGGGGGACAGGGGCATCCCAAGAGACCCAGTACTTC.

V is TRBV28 and J is TRBJ2-7; possible D gene TRBD2, 6 bases. Germline V gene data show CDR1 as MDHEN and CDR2 as SYDVKM. The CDR3 runs to 15 residues. The V end was cut by 3 bases, the J end by 3 bases, with 15 bases between. CDR3: CASSLGLPGYYEQYF. DNA for the CDR3: TGTGCCAGCAGTTTGGGACTCCCAGGATACTACGAGCAGTACTTC.

The chain is built from TRBV19 and TRBJ1-3; D possibly corresponds to TRBD1 (5 bases). This CDR3 spans 15 amino acids. Germline CDR1 reads LNHDA; CDR2 reads SQIVND (reference sequence). The ends were cut back, 4 bases at V and 0 bases at J, with 10 bases in the middle. CDR3 sequence (DNA): TGTGCCAGTAGTACTGGACACTTCTCTGGAAACACCATATATTTT. Protein product: CASSTGHFSGNTIYF.

The CDR3 loop is CASSPGSYEQYF. The DNA for the CDR3 is TGTGCCAGCAGCCCCGGCTCCTACGAGCAGTACTTC. The chain recombines TRBV9 with TRBJ2-7; D is uncertain. The CDR3 contains 12 residues. V shed 4 bases and J shed 0 bases, with 5 bases lying between them. Per the germline V gene, CDR1 is SGDLS and CDR2 is YYNGEE.

The CDR3 coding sequence is TGCAGTGCTAGTCCGACAGGGCTCTCCTACAATGAGCAGTTCTTC. Amino acid sequence: CSASPTGLSYNEQFF. This chain joins TRBV20-1 and TRBJ2-1; 7 bases map to TRBD1. The ends lost 3 bases at V and 0 bases at J; junction bases unmatched: 5. Germline V gene lookup returns CDR1 DFQATT and CDR2 SNEGSKA (reference sequence). CDR3 length equals 15 residues.

DNA for the CDR3: TGTGCCAGTAGGGACCGACAGGGTTCCTACGAGCAGTACTTC. Translating gives CASRDRQGSYEQYF. The J gene is TRBJ2-7, the V gene TRBV19; 7 bases match TRBD1. Germline CDR1 LNHDA, CDR2 SQIVND (reference sequence). The CDR3 runs 14 residues. Unmatched junction bases numbered 6, after V lost 6 bases and J lost 1 base.

The chain employs TRBV7-8 and TRBJ1-4, with 8 bases that match TRBD1. After removal of 1 base from V and 7 bases from J, the junction contained 11 bases not matched to a gene. This CDR3 has 17 amino acids. CDR1 and CDR2 from the germline V gene are SGHVS and FQNEAQ. The CDR3 protein is CASSLGTGSRYGEKLFF. The CDR3 nucleotides read TGTGCCAGCAGCTTAGGGACAGGGTCGAGGTACGGTGAAAAACTGTTTTTT.